This T cell receptor (beta chain) was captured by sequencing in a study of OX40 agonist ivuxolimab in advanced cancers. Overall study: Ivuxolimab, which is an agonistic anti-OX40 (CD134) antibody, was administered to the patients. There were three patients with partial responses, one having hepatocellular carcinoma and two cutaneous melanoma. Study-wide findings and caveats: At 0.1 to 3.0 mg/kg and by week 6, clonal expansion occurred in CD4+ and CD8+ blood T cells.

Regarding this clone: Its antigen remains unidentified.

Sampling of blood occurred at baseline, cycle 4 day 1, and cycle 7 day 1. This table comes from immunoSEQ multiplex PCR, and its TCRdb copy is limited to in-frame clones, with some not included. The table lists about 50,000 clones, about 89% of them singletons. Germline V gene lookup returns CDR1 MNHNY and CDR2 SVGAGI (reference sequence). The V and J ends lost 4 bases and 6 bases respectively, with 10 bases between them. This CDR3 is built from 13 residues. The receptor comes from an adult with an advanced solid tumor such as melanoma, head and neck, liver or kidney cancer. V gene TRBV6-6 combines with J gene TRBJ2-1; D is unresolved. This specimen consisted of CD4+ or CD8+ T cells sorted from blood, obtained in a trial of the OX40 agonist ivuxolimab. CDR3 DNA: TGTGCCAGCAGTTCCAGGTTCGGCAATGAGCAGTTCTTC. This translates into CASSSRFGNEQFF.